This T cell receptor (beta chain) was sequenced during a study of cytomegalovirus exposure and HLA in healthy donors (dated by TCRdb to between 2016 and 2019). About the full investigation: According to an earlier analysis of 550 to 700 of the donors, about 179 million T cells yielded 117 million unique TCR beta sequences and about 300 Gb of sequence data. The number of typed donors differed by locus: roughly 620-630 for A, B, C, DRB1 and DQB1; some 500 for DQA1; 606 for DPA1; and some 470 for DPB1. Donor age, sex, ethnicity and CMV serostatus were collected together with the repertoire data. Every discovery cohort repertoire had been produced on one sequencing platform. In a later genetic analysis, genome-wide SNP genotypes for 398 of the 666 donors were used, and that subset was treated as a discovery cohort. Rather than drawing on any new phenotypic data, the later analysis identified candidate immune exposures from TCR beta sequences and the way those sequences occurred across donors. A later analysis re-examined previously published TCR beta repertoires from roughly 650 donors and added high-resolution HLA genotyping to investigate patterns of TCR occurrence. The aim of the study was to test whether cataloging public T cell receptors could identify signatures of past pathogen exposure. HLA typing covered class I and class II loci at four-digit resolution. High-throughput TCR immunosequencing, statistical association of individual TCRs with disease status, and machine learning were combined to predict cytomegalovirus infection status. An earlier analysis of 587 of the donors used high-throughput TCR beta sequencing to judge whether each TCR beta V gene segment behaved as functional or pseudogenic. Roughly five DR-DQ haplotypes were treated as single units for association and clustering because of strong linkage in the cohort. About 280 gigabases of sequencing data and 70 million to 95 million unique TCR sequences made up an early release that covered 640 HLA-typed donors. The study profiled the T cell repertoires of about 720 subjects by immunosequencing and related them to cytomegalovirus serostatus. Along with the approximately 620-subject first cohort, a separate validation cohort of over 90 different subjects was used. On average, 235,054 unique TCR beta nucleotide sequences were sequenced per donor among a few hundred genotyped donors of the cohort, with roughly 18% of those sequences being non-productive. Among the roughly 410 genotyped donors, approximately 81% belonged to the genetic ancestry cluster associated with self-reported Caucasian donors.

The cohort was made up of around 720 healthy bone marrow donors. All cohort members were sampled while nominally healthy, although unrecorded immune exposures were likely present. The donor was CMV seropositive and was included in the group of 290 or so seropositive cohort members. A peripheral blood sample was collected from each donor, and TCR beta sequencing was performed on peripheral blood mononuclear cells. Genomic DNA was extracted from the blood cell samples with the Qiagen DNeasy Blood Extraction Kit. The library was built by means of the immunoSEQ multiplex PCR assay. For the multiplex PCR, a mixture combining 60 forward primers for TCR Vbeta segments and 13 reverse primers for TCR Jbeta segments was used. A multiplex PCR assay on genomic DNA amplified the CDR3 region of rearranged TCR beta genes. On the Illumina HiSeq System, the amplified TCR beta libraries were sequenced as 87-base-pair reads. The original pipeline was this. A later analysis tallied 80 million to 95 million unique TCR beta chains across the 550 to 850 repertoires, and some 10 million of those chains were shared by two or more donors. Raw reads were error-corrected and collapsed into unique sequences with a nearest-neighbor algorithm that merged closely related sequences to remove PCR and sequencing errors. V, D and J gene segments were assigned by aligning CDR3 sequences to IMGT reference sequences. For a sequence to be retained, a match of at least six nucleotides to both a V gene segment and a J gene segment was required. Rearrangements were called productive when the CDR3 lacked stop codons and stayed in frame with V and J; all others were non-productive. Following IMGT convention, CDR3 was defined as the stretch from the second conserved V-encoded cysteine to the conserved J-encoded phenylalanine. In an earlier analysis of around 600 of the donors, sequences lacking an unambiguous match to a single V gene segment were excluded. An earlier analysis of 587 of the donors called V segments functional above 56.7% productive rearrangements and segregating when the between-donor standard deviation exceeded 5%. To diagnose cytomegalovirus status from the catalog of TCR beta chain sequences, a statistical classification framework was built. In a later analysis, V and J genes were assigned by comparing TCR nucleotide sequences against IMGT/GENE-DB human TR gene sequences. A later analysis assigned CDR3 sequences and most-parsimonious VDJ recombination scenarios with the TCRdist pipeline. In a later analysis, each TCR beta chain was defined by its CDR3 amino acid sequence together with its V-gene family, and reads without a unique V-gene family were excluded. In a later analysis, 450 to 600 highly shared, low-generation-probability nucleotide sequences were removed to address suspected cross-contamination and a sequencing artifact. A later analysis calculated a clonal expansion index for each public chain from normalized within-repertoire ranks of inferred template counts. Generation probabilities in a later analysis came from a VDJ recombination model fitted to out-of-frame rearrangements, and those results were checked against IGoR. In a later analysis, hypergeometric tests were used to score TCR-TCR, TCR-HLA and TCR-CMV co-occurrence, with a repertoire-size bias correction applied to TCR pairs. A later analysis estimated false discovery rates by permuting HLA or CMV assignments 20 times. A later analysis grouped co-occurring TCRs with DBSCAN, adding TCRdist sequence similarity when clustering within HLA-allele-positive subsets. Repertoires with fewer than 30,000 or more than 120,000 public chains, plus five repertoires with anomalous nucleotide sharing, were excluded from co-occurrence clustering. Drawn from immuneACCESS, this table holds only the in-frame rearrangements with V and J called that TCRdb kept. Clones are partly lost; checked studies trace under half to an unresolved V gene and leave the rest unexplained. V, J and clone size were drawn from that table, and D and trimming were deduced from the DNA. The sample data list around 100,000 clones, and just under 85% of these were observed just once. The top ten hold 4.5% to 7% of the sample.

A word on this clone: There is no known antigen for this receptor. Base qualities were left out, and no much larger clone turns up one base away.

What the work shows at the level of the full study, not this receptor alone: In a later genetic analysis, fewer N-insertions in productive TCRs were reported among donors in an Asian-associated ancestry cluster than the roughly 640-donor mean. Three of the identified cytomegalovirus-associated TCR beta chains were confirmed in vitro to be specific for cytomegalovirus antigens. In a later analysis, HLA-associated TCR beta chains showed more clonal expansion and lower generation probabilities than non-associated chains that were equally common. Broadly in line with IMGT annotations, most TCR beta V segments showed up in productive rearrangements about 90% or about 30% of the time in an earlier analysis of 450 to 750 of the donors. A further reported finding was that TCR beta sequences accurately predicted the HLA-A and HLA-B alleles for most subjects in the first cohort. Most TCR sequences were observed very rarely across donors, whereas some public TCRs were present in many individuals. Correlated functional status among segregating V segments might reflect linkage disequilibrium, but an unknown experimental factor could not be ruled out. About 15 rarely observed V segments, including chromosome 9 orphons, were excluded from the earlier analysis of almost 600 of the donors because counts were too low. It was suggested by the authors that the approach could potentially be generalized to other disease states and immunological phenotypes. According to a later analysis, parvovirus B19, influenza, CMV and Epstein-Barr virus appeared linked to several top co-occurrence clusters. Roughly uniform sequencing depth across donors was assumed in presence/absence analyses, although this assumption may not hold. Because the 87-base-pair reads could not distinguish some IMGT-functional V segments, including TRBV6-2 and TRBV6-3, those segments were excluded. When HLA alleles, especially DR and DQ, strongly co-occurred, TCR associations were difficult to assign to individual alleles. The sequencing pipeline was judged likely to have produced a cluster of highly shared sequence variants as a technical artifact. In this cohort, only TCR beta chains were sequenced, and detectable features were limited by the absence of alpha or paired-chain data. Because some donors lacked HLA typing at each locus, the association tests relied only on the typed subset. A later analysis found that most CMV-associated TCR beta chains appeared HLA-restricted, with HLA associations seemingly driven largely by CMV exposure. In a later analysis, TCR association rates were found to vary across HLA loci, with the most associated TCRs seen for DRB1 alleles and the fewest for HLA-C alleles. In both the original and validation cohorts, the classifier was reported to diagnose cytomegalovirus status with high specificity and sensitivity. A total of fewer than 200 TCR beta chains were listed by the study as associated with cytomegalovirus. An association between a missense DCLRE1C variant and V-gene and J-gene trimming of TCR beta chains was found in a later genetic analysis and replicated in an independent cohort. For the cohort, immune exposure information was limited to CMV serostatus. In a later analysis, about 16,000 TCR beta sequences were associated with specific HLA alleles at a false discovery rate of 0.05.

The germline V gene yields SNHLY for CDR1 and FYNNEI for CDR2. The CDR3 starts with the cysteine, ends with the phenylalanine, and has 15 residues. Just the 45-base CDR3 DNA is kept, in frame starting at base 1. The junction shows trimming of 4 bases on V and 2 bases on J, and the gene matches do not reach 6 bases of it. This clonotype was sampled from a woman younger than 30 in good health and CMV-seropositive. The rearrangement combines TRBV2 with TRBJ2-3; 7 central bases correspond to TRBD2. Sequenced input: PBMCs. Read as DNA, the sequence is TGTGCCAGCAGTGTAGTAGCGGGCTACACAGATACGCAGTATTTT. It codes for CASSVVAGYTDTQYF.